The 27 T cell receptor beta chains presented below share a single source sample, sequenced in a study of blood T cell repertoires in COVID-19. Sequencing used immunoSEQ multiplex PCR; TCRdb keeps in-frame clones, though not all of them. Among 25,000 or so clones listed, approximately 94% were seen once. The sample was peripheral blood. Receptors were obtained from a woman in her forties or fifties with active COVID-19.

This chain connects TRBV5-1 to TRBJ1-1; D is ambiguous. V lost 4 bases and J 1 base, leaving 11 bases between the germline ends. The CDR3 loop spans 14 amino acids. Germline V gene sequence: CDR1 SGHRS, CDR2 YFSETQ. CDR3 loop: CASSLQTGNTEAFF. CDR3 coding DNA: TGCGCCAGCAGCCTCCAGACGGGGAACACTGAAGCTTTCTTT.

V and J are TRBV3-1 (or the pseudogene TRBV3-2) and TRBJ2-1; a possible D gene is TRBD2 (6 bases). CDR1 and CDR2 from the germline V gene are LGHDT and YNNKEL (reference sequence). Trimming cost V 6 bases and J 9 bases, with 21 bases left between them. The length of the CDR3 is 15 residues. The CDR3 DNA sequence: TGTGCCAGCAGACCCGCACAGACTAGTTTTGGTGAGCAGTTCTTC. This encodes CASRPAQTSFGEQFF.

This clone appeared a few times. The rearrangement links TRBV5-6 to TRBJ2-1; 8 positions agree with TRBD2. Germline loops: CDR1 SGHDT, CDR2 YYEEEE. The CDR3 sequence is 13 residues long. V lost 1 base to trimming and J lost 10 bases; unmatched junction nucleotides: 4. CDR3 DNA: TGTGCCAGCAGCTTGTTTAGCGGGATAGAGCAGTTCTTC. Translated, it gives CASSLFSGIEQFF.

This clone appeared once. The chain joins TRBV28 to TRBJ2-7; TRBD1 is a possible D gene (6 bases). This CDR3 is built from 14 residues. Germline loops: CDR1 MDHEN, CDR2 SYDVKM. Trimming took off 4 bases at V and 7 bases at J, with 17 bases between the two ends. CDR3 sequence reads: CASSYGDNVREQYF. DNA of the CDR3: TGTGCCAGCAGTTATGGGGACAACGTGCGGGAGCAGTACTTC.

This rearrangement joins TRBV3-1 (or the pseudogene TRBV3-2) to TRBJ2-1; no definite D call. Per germline, CDR1 LGHDT and CDR2 YNNKEL (reference sequence). This CDR3 is 16 amino acids long. Deletions cut 2 bases from V and 8 bases from J, with 19 bases between. CDR3 nucleotides: TGTGCCAGCAGCCAAAAGACTTGGCGCGGATGGGATGAGCAGTTCTTC. It is translated as CASSQKTWRGWDEQFF.

V is TRBV5-1 and J is TRBJ2-5, with D possibly matching TRBD1 (5 bases). V was cut by 0 bases and J by 9 bases, with 18 bases left in between. CDR1 is SGHRS, CDR2 YFSETQ, per germline. This CDR3 has 15 amino acids. The CDR3 here is CASSLGGGAWAPQYF. In DNA form, the CDR3 reads TGCGCCAGCAGCTTGGGCGGTGGGGCATGGGCGCCCCAGTACTTC.

This chain joins TRBV18 and TRBJ2-3, with a tentative D call TRBD1 (6 bases). Germline V gene data show CDR1 as KGHSH and CDR2 as LQKENI. V gave up 0 bases and J gave up 2 bases, with 12 bases separating them. This CDR3 comprises 16 residues. As DNA, the CDR3 is TGTGCCAGCTCACCACCGGTACAGGGCCACACAGATACGCAGTATTTT. Translated: CASSPPVQGHTDTQYF.

CDR3 DNA: TGTGCCAGCAGTATACAGGGGGGTACTGGAAACACCATATATTTT. Encoded protein: CASSIQGGTGNTIYF. The gene calls are TRBV2 and TRBJ1-3; 8 bases agree with TRBD1. Germline V CDR1 and CDR2: SNHLY, FYNNEI. V was clipped by 5 bases and J by 2 bases; unmatched bases: 5. The CDR3 extends over 15 amino acids.

The rearrangement joins TRBV7-2 to TRBJ2-7, with a weak D call TRBD2 (6 bases). The CDR3 consists of 13 residues. Germline V gene lookup returns CDR1 SGHTA and CDR2 FQGNSA. Trimming took off 3 bases at V and 1 base at J, with 7 bases between the two ends. The CDR3 nucleotides read TGTGCCAGCAGCTTTAGCGGATCCTACGAGCAGTACTTC. Translated, it gives CASSFSGSYEQYF.

The CDR3: CASSPTAWETQYF. The CDR3 DNA reads as TGTGCCAGCAGCCCGACAGCTTGGGAGACCCAGTACTTC. The chain is built from TRBV3-1 (or the pseudogene TRBV3-2) and TRBJ2-5, with D tentatively TRBD1 (5 bases). This CDR3 has 13 residues. V was clipped by 4 bases and J by 5 bases, with 11 bases between them. Germline CDR1 is LGHDT and CDR2 is YNNKEL (reference sequence).

The rearrangement uses TRBV2 and TRBJ2-3; 12 bases map to TRBD1. The CDR3 is 15 amino acids. V was pared by 4 bases and J by 5 bases, with 4 bases of the junction left unmatched. CDR1 is SNHLY, CDR2 FYNNEI, per germline. The CDR3 is CASSGDRGPRDTQYF. The DNA of the CDR3 is TGTGCCAGCAGTGGGGACAGGGGGCCCAGAGATACGCAGTATTTT.

The gene calls are TRBV18 and TRBJ2-7; 11 bases match TRBD1. V trimming: 2 bases; J trimming: 3 bases; junction bases outside the gene matches: 0. The CDR3 has 14 residues. In germline, CDR1 is KGHSH, CDR2 LQKENI. The CDR3 loop is CASSPGTGGYEQYV. The DNA for the CDR3 is TGTGCCAGCTCACCAGGGACAGGGGGCTACGAGCAGTACGTC.

Only a few counts were recorded for this clone. The chain uses TRBV4-2 and TRBJ1-1; 12 bases align to TRBD1. Germline-derived CDR1 and CDR2 are LGHNA and YNFKEQ. V lost 1 base to trimming and J lost 5 bases; unmatched junction nucleotides: 8. CDR3 length: 17 residues. CDR3 DNA sequence: TGTGCCAGCAGCCAAGCCGGGACAGGGGGCGCAGGTACTGAAGCTTTCTTT. Translating gives CASSQAGTGGAGTEAFF.

The V gene is TRBV7-9, the J gene TRBJ2-2, with D possibly TRBD1 on 5 matching bases. CDR3 length: 14 residues. Germline V gene sequence: CDR1 SEHNR, CDR2 FQNEAQ (reference sequence). Trimming shortened V by 5 bases and J by 2 bases, and 9 bases separated the two germline ends. In DNA form, the CDR3 reads TGTGCCAGCAGCCTCAGGGAAAACACCGGGGAGCTGTTTTTT. Its protein product is CASSLRENTGELFF.

The J gene is TRBJ2-3, the V gene TRBV5-1; D is unresolved. Trimming stripped 4 bases from V and 2 bases from J, with 17 bases between. The CDR3 has 16 amino acids. Germline V gene sequence: CDR1 SGHRS, CDR2 YFSETQ. The CDR3 loop reads CASSPDPPSPTDTQYF. The CDR3 DNA sequence: TGCGCCAGCAGCCCAGATCCTCCTTCCCCCACAGATACGCAGTATTTT.

The chain joins TRBV15 to TRBJ1-2, with 7 bases fitting TRBD1. The CDR3 extends over 16 amino acids. Germline V gene sequence: CDR1 LNHNV, CDR2 YYDKDF (reference sequence). V lost 3 bases and J lost 7; bases outside the gene matches: 14. CDR3 bases: TGTGCCACCAGCAGTCTATCACAGGGGTTAAGGAGTGGCTACACCTTC. Translating it yields CATSSLSQGLRSGYTF.

The J gene is TRBJ1-4, the V gene TRBV19, with D perhaps matching TRBD1 (6 bases). V was trimmed by 5 bases and J by 6 bases, leaving 22 bases between them. CDR3 size: 17 residues. CDR1 is LNHDA, CDR2 SQIVND, per germline (reference sequence). The CDR3, as DNA: TGTGCCAGTAGTTTCCAGGGTAGACGCGCAGGGGATGAAAAACTGTTTTTT. This gives the protein CASSFQGRRAGDEKLFF.

V is TRBV28 and J is TRBJ2-7; 8 positions agree with TRBD2. The CDR3 loop spans 15 amino acids. In germline, CDR1 is MDHEN, CDR2 SYDVKM. V trimming: 4 bases; J trimming: 5 bases; junction bases outside the gene matches: 10. CDR3 nucleotides: TGTGCCAGCAGTTCCTTAGCGGGACTCAGTCACGAGCAGTACTTC. Its protein product is CASSSLAGLSHEQYF.

The CDR3 is CASSEVGGNQPQHF. The DNA of the CDR3 is TGTGCCAGCAGTGAAGTAGGGGGAAATCAGCCCCAGCATTTT. This rearrangement joins TRBV25-1 to TRBJ1-5; TRBD1 is a possible D gene (6 bases). The V gene lost 2 bases and the J gene lost 4 bases, with 9 bases spanning the gap. The CDR3 covers 14 residues. From germline, CDR1 is MGHDK and CDR2 SYGVNS. Full variable domain (remainder filled in from reference TRBV25-1 and TRBJ1-5): EADIYQTPRYLVIGTGKKITLECSQTMGHDKMYWYQQDPGMELHLIHYSYGVNSTEKGDLSSESTVSRIRTEHFPLTLESARPSHTSQYLCASSEVGGNQPQHFGDGTRLSIL.

The chain links TRBV19 to TRBJ2-6; a weak D match, TRBD2 (5 bases). Germline loops: CDR1 LNHDA, CDR2 SQIVND (reference sequence). This CDR3 contains 15 residues. V gave up 7 bases and J gave up 3 bases, with 13 bases separating them. The CDR3 nucleotides are TGTGCCAGTACCCTTGAGAGGGTTGGGGCCAACGTCCTGACTTTC. Amino acids: CASTLERVGANVLTF.

The gene calls are TRBV6-5 and TRBJ2-1; 12 nucleotides agree with TRBD2. The CDR3 is 15 amino acids. Germline V gene lookup returns CDR1 MNHEY and CDR2 SVGAGI. The ends lost 5 bases at V and 7 bases at J; junction bases unmatched: 6. The CDR3 DNA is TGTGCCAGCAGTCTGAGACTAGCGGGAGAGAATGAGCAGTTCTTC. Translated: CASSLRLAGENEQFF.

This chain links TRBV28 with TRBJ1-2; D is possibly TRBD1 (6 bases). Germline CDR1 is MDHEN and CDR2 is SYDVKM. V lost 2 bases to trimming and J lost 7 bases, with 17 bases between them. The CDR3 loop spans 15 amino acids. In nucleotides, the CDR3 is TGTGCCAGCAGTTTACTGGGGCAGGGGTTCGGTGGCTACACCTTC. Encoded protein: CASSLLGQGFGGYTF.

This chain links TRBV28 with TRBJ2-2; TRBD2 is a possible D gene (5 bases). Germline CDR1 and CDR2: MDHEN and SYDVKM. V was shortened by 11 bases and J by 0 bases, with 10 bases between the two germline ends. The CDR3 is 13 amino acids. The DNA of the CDR3 is TGTGCCCATAGCGTTCCGAACACCGGGGAGCTGTTTTTT. Translated, it gives CAHSVPNTGELFF.

The V and J genes are TRBV23-1 and TRBJ1-2, with unresolved D. TRBV23-1 is an ORF for which the function is uncertain. V was shortened by 3 bases and J by 8 bases, with 10 bases between the two germline ends. There are 12 residues in the CDR3. As DNA, the CDR3 is TGCGCCAGCAGTCACCCCAGAGGAGGCTACACCTTC. Protein: CASSHPRGGYTF.

In DNA, the CDR3 is TGTGCCAGCTCACCAGGGACTAGCGGATACAATGAGCAGTTCTTC. This codes for CASSPGTSGYNEQFF. The chain carries TRBV18 and TRBJ2-1; the match to TRBD2 covers 11 bases. Germline V CDR1 and CDR2: KGHSH, LQKENI. The CDR3 length is 15 residues. The trim removed 2 bases at V and 4 bases at J, leaving 1 base unmatched.

J is TRBJ2-3 and V is TRBV7-6, with D tentatively TRBD1 (6 bases). CDR1 SGHVS and CDR2 FNYEAQ come from the germline V gene. There are 15 residues in the CDR3. V lost 2 bases and J lost 2, with 11 bases in between. The CDR3 nucleotides are TGTGCCAGCAGCTTACCAGGGGCCCACACAGATACGCAGTATTTT. Its protein product is CASSLPGAHTDTQYF.

The chain links TRBV7-3 to TRBJ2-7; D is undetermined. CDR3 length: 13 amino acids. The V gene lost 3 bases and the J gene lost 3 bases, with 9 bases spanning the gap. CDR1 is SGHTA and CDR2 is FQGTGA in the germline V gene. This chain's CDR3 is CASSFNPGYEQYF. As DNA, the CDR3 is TGTGCCAGCAGCTTTAATCCGGGCTACGAGCAGTACTTC. The entire variable domain, with the rest obtained from reference TRBV7-3 and TRBJ2-7, is as follows: GAGVSQTPSNKVTEKGKYVELRCDPISGHTALYWYRQSLGQGPEFLIYFQGTGAADDSGLPNDRFFAVRPEGSVSTLKIQRTERGDSAVYLCASSFNPGYEQYFGPGTRLTVT.